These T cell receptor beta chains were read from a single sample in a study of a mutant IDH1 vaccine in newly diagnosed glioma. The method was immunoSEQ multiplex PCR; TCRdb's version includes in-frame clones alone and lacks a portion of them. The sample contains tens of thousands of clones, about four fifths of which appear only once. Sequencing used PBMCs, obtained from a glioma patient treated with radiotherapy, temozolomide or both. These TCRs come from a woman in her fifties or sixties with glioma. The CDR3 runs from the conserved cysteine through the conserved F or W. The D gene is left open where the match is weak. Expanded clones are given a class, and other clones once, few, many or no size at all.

DNA: TGCAGCGTAGCCGGAACAAGACAGAGGGGGAACACTGAAGCTTTCTTT; CDR3: CSVAGTRQRGNTEAFF; J: TRBJ1-1; V: TRBV29-1; size: NA; D: NA
DNA: TGTGCCACCAGCAGAGCCTCCGGGACATACACCTTC; CDR3: CATSRASGTYTF; J: TRBJ1-2; V: TRBV15; size: NA; D: NA
DNA: TGTGCCAGCAGCCCGACAGGGCCCAACTATGGCTACACCTTC; CDR3: CASSPTGPNYGYTF; J: TRBJ1-2; V: TRBV7-9; size: NA; D: TRBD1
DNA: TGTGCCAGCAGCTCAGGCCGGGGAAGGCTCGACACTGAAGCTTTCTTT; CDR3: CASSSGRGRLDTEAFF; J: TRBJ1-1; V: TRBV11-2; size: NA; D: NA
DNA: TGTGCCAGTAGTGAGACTTTTCCCAGGGCGCCCCAGCATTTT; CDR3: CASSETFPRAPQHF; J: TRBJ1-5; V: TRBV19; size: NA; D: NA
DNA: TGTGCCAGCTCAACCAGCAATCAGCCCCAGCATTTT; CDR3: CASSTSNQPQHF; J: TRBJ1-5; V: TRBV18; size: NA; D: NA
DNA: TGCGCCAGCAGCTTGGCCTCTATTGGAACGGGAAGGGGTTCACCCCTCCACTTT; CDR3: CASSLASIGTGRGSPLHF; J: TRBJ1-6; V: TRBV5-1; size: NA; D: NA
DNA: TGTGCCAGCAGCTTGGGGGCCCAGGGAGATACGCAGTATTTT; CDR3: CASSLGAQGDTQYF; J: TRBJ2-3; V: TRBV5-4; size: NA; D: NA
DNA: TGTGCCACCAGCAGAGGGGGACAGAACTATGGCTACACCTTC; CDR3: CATSRGGQNYGYTF; J: TRBJ1-2; V: TRBV15; size: NA; D: TRBD1
DNA: TGCGCCAGCAGCTTGGAAGGTTGGTGGCAGAATAGCAATCAGCCCCAGCATTTT; CDR3: CASSLEGWWQNSNQPQHF; J: TRBJ1-5; V: TRBV5-1; size: NA; D: NA
DNA: TGTGCCAGTAGTCTCGACACCACCGGGGAGCTGTTTTTT; CDR3: CASSLDTTGELFF; J: TRBJ2-2; V: TRBV19; size: NA; D: NA
DNA: TGCGCCAGCAGCTTGGAGCAAGCGAACACTGAAGCTTTCTTT; CDR3: CASSLEQANTEAFF; J: TRBJ1-1; V: TRBV5-1; size: NA; D: NA
DNA: TGCGCCAGCAGCCCTGCGGGGGGCTTTAGCAATCAGCCCCAGCATTTT; CDR3: CASSPAGGFSNQPQHF; J: TRBJ1-5; V: TRBV5-1; size: once; D: NA
DNA: TGTGCCAGCAGCTGGGTAGCGGGGGGGCGAGAGACCCAGTACTTC; CDR3: CASSWVAGGRETQYF; J: TRBJ2-5; V: TRBV7-2; size: NA; D: TRBD2
DNA: TGTGCCAGCAGCGTAGGCCTAGCGGGGGCCGCCTACGAGCAGTACTTC; CDR3: CASSVGLAGAAYEQYF; J: TRBJ2-7; V: TRBV9; size: NA; D: TRBD2
DNA: TGTGCCAGCAGTTACTCTGGGGCCAACGTCCTGACTTTC; CDR3: CASSYSGANVLTF; J: TRBJ2-6; V: TRBV6-5; size: NA; D: NA
DNA: TGTGCCACCACACCGGGACTAGGAGGCAATGAGCAGTTCTTC; CDR3: CATTPGLGGNEQFF; J: TRBJ2-1; V: TRBV19; size: once; D: TRBD2
DNA: TGTGCCAGCAGCTCCTCTCCTCAGGGGACAGCTGAAGCTTTCTTT; CDR3: CASSSSPQGTAEAFF; J: TRBJ1-1; V: TRBV7-9; size: NA; D: TRBD1
DNA: TGTGCCAGCAGCTTAGTGCGCGCCCCCAACAATGAGCAGTTCTTC; CDR3: CASSLVRAPNNEQFF; J: TRBJ2-1; V: TRBV7-2; size: few; D: NA
DNA: TGTGCCAGCAGCACCAGGGGGGGGCAGAGCACCGGGGAGCTGTTTTTT; CDR3: CASSTRGGQSTGELFF; J: TRBJ2-2; V: TRBV7-6; size: NA; D: NA
DNA: TGCGCCAGCAGCCAAGATCCCCCGGACAGGGGAGGCTACACCTTC; CDR3: CASSQDPPDRGGYTF; J: TRBJ1-2; V: TRBV4-1; size: many; D: TRBD1
DNA: TGTGCCAGCAGTTACTTGGGGGGTTCTTTTTCACCCCTCCACTTT; CDR3: CASSYLGGSFSPLHF; J: TRBJ1-6; V: TRBV6-6; size: once; D: NA
DNA: TGTGCCAGCCCCGTCTACGACAGGGTAGTTTCACCCCTCCACTTT; CDR3: CASPVYDRVVSPLHF; J: TRBJ1-6; V: TRBV6-1; size: NA; D: TRBD1
DNA: TGTGCCAGCAGCGTAGAAAGGTACCGAGGGTCACCCCTCCACTTT; CDR3: CASSVERYRGSPLHF; J: TRBJ1-6; V: TRBV9; size: NA; D: NA
DNA: TGTGCCAGCAGTTTGAGGGGCTCCTACGAGCAGTACTTC; CDR3: CASSLRGSYEQYF; J: TRBJ2-7; V: TRBV28; size: NA; D: NA
DNA: TGTGCCAGCGGCCCCTACGAGCAGTACTTC; CDR3: CASGPYEQYF; J: TRBJ2-7; V: TRBV27; size: NA; D: NA
DNA: TGTGCCAGCAGGGAAAAAGCGGGACTAGCGGGGAGCTCCTACGAGCAGTACTTC; CDR3: CASREKAGLAGSSYEQYF; J: TRBJ2-7; V: TRBV27; size: NA; D: TRBD2
DNA: TGCGCCAGCAGCTTGAAGGGGGCCAACGACGAGCAGTACTTC; CDR3: CASSLKGANDEQYF; J: TRBJ2-7; V: TRBV5-1; size: NA; D: TRBD1
DNA: TGCGCCAGCCTTTCGAGTGGGGTGACGAACACCGGGGAGCTGTTTTTT; CDR3: CASLSSGVTNTGELFF; J: TRBJ2-2; V: TRBV5-1; size: NA; D: NA
DNA: TGCGCCAGCAGGACGGGACAGGGCACAGATACGCAGTATTTT; CDR3: CASRTGQGTDTQYF; J: TRBJ2-3; V: TRBV5-1; size: NA; D: TRBD1
DNA: TGTGCCAGCAGCTCCCCGACGAGGGAGCAGTACTTC; CDR3: CASSSPTREQYF; J: TRBJ2-7; V: TRBV7-2; size: NA; D: NA
DNA: TGTGCCAGTAGTATAGTCCGTGAGGGAGGGAACTATGGCTACACCTTC; CDR3: CASSIVREGGNYGYTF; J: TRBJ1-2; V: TRBV19; size: NA; D: NA
DNA: TGTGCCAGCAGCGGTAATACTTCTAGCACGTGGCAGTTCTTC; CDR3: CASSGNTSSTWQFF; J: TRBJ2-1; V: TRBV9; size: NA; D: NA
DNA: TGTGCCAGCAGCTACGGACAGGGGGTTAATTCACCCCTCCACTTT; CDR3: CASSYGQGVNSPLHF; J: TRBJ1-6; V: TRBV9; size: NA; D: TRBD1
DNA: TGTGCCAGTACCTATAGGTCGGGGGCAGGTTACGAGCAGTACTTC; CDR3: CASTYRSGAGYEQYF; J: TRBJ2-7; V: TRBV19; size: NA; D: NA
DNA: TGTGCCAGCAGCTTCGCAGGGGCCATGAACACTGAAGCTTTCTTT; CDR3: CASSFAGAMNTEAFF; J: TRBJ1-1; V: TRBV7-2; size: few; D: NA
DNA: TGTGCCAGCAGTTACCTAGGAGGGAACACTGAAGCTTTCTTT; CDR3: CASSYLGGNTEAFF; J: TRBJ1-1; V: TRBV6-5; size: NA; D: NA
DNA: TGTGCCAGCAGTTCCACTGGAAATGAGCAGTTCTTC; CDR3: CASSSTGNEQFF; J: TRBJ2-1; V: TRBV25-1; size: NA; D: NA
DNA: TGCGCCAGCAGCAGTAGCGGGGTGAGCTCCTACAATGAGCAGTTCTTC; CDR3: CASSSSGVSSYNEQFF; J: TRBJ2-1; V: TRBV5-1; size: NA; D: TRBD2
DNA: TGCGCCAGCAGCTTGGCCAAGGGACAGGGTGGAAATGAGCAGTTCTTC; CDR3: CASSLAKGQGGNEQFF; J: TRBJ2-1; V: TRBV5-1; size: once; D: TRBD1
DNA: TGCGCCAGCAGCCTCCCTTTCGGTACGCAGTATTTT; CDR3: CASSLPFGTQYF; J: TRBJ2-3; V: TRBV5-1; size: NA; D: NA
DNA: TGCGCCAGCAGCCAGGGGCAGGGCCCAGCTACGGAGCAGTACTTC; CDR3: CASSQGQGPATEQYF; J: TRBJ2-7; V: TRBV4-1; size: NA; D: NA
DNA: TGTGCCAGCAGCTTGGTGGGGACAGCTAACTATGGCTACACCTTC; CDR3: CASSLVGTANYGYTF; J: TRBJ1-2; V: TRBV5-4; size: NA; D: TRBD1
DNA: TGTGCCAGCCCCCCGAGGGGGGCCAGGTCCGATGAGCAGTTCTTC; CDR3: CASPPRGARSDEQFF; J: TRBJ2-1; V: TRBV25-1; size: NA; D: NA
DNA: TGTGCCAGCAGCCCCGGTACTAGTGAGTTTGGGCAGTACTTC; CDR3: CASSPGTSEFGQYF; J: TRBJ2-7; V: TRBV5-4; size: once; D: NA